This entry lists 9 T cell receptor beta chains sequenced from one sample in a study of cytomegalovirus exposure and HLA in healthy donors. Amplification used 60 Vbeta primers and 13 Jbeta primers. The assay was immunoSEQ multiplex PCR, and TCRdb's table has in-frame clones only and misses some. The repertoire table contains approximately 80,000 clones. The sample was PBMCs. The receptors were sampled from a man aged 18 to 30 in good health and CMV-seropositive.

This chain uses TRBV6-1 with TRBJ1-6; D not resolved. This CDR3 is built from 13 residues. The germline V gene encodes CDR1 MNHNS and CDR2 SASEGT. The germline V and J ends were trimmed by 8 bases and 4 bases, with 9 bases remaining between them. CDR3 sequence: CASCREYNSPLHF. The CDR3 DNA is TGTGCCAGCTGTAGGGAGTATAATTCACCCCTCCACTTT.

This sequence joins TRBV28 and TRBJ2-3; 7 nucleotides align to TRBD1. The ends lost 2 bases at V and 1 base at J; junction bases unmatched: 3. Germline V gene lookup returns CDR1 MDHEN and CDR2 SYDVKM. The CDR3 consists of 15 residues. The chain's CDR3 is CASSLNGQGTDTQYF. CDR3 coding DNA: TGTGCCAGCAGTTTAAACGGACAGGGCACAGATACGCAGTATTTT.

This sequence joins TRBV5-6 and TRBJ1-1; TRBD1 is a possible D gene (5 bases). The V gene's germline CDR1 is SGHDT and CDR2 YYEEEE. This CDR3 contains 12 residues. V gave up 5 bases and J gave up 5 bases, with 10 bases separating them. DNA for the CDR3: TGTGCCAGCAGGCACGGGGGGACTGAAGCTTTCTTT. It specifies CASRHGGTEAFF.

V and J are TRBV28 and TRBJ2-2; TRBD1 matches at 8 bases. The V gene end was trimmed by 5 bases and the J gene end by 4 bases; junction bases not matched to a gene: 9. The germline V gene encodes CDR1 MDHEN and CDR2 SYDVKM. CDR3 size: 16 residues. CDR3 loop: CASSTLRGRGTGELFF. The DNA for the CDR3 is TGTGCCAGCAGTACCCTCAGGGGGCGCGGCACCGGGGAGCTGTTTTTT.

The chain has TRBV6-5 and TRBJ1-2; D is possibly TRBD1 (5 bases). This CDR3 contains 15 residues. The V and J ends lost 2 bases and 5 bases respectively, with 15 bases between them. Looked up from germline, CDR1 is MNHEY and CDR2 is SVGAGI. CDR3 amino acids: CASSYRSRVHYGYTF. The CDR3 DNA is TGTGCCAGCAGTTACCGGTCCAGGGTCCATTATGGCTACACCTTC.

This chain connects TRBV5-6 to TRBJ2-3, with a weak D call TRBD2 (5 bases). CDR3 length equals 16 residues. The ends were cut back, 2 bases at V and 2 bases at J, with 15 bases in the middle. The germline V gene encodes CDR1 SGHDT and CDR2 YYEEEE. This chain's CDR3 is CASSFLPGTNTDTQYF. In DNA form, the CDR3 reads TGTGCCAGCAGCTTTTTACCGGGAACCAACACAGATACGCAGTATTTT.

The CDR3 sequence is CASSPREQGGYGYTF. The CDR3 DNA sequence: TGTGCCAGCAGCCCCCGGGAACAGGGCGGCTATGGCTACACCTTC. The J gene is TRBJ1-2, the V gene TRBV6-5; tentatively, D is TRBD1 (6 bases). There are 15 residues in the CDR3. Trimming took off 6 bases at V and 4 bases at J, with 18 bases between the two ends. Germline V gene data show CDR1 as MNHEY and CDR2 as SVGAGI.

The J gene is TRBJ1-4, the V gene TRBV19, with 9 nucleotides matching TRBD1. The V and J ends lost 5 bases and 8 bases, in that order; junction bases with no gene match: 6. This CDR3 has 14 residues. The germline CDR1 and CDR2 sequences are LNHDA and SQIVND (reference sequence). CDR3 DNA sequence: TGTGCCAGTAGTCCCGAGGGACAGGGAGAAAAACTGTTTTTT. Translating it yields CASSPEGQGEKLFF.

The genes are TRBV6-1 and TRBJ2-7; 11 nucleotides line up with TRBD2. CDR3 size: 15 residues. The germline V gene has CDR1 MNHNS and CDR2 SASEGT. V was pared by 4 bases and J by 1 base, with 3 bases of the junction left unmatched. CDR3 amino acids: CASSGLAGFSYEQYF. CDR3 sequence (DNA): TGTGCCAGCAGTGGACTAGCGGGGTTTTCCTACGAGCAGTACTTC.